The 32 T cell receptor beta chains below were found in one sample sequenced in a study of OX40 agonist ivuxolimab in advanced cancers. Clones were read by immunoSEQ multiplex PCR, and TCRdb kept only the in-frame ones, dropping some. The table lists 40,000 or so clones, 92% of them singletons. The sample in question was CD4+ or CD8+ T cells sorted from blood, obtained in a trial of the OX40 agonist ivuxolimab. The receptor set was obtained from an adult with an advanced solid tumor such as melanoma, head and neck, liver or kidney cancer.

V gene TRBV9 combines with J gene TRBJ2-2; either TRBD1 or TRBD2 may supply D (5 bases each). This CDR3 comprises 17 residues. Germline CDR1 reads SGDLS; CDR2 reads YYNGEE. V was trimmed by 4 bases and J by 8 bases, leaving 24 bases between them. The CDR3 bases are TGTGCCAGCAGCATCAACGGATGGGGGACGCGGGCGGGGGAGCTGTTTTTT. It codes for CASSINGWGTRAGELFF.

The chain uses TRBV5-4 and TRBJ2-1; 7 bases align to TRBD2. With V trimmed by 4 bases and J by 10 bases, 2 bases remained unmatched. Germline V gives CDR1 SGHNT, CDR2 YYREEE (reference sequence). This CDR3 has 11 amino acids. CDR3 in amino acids: CASSGGGEQFF. The CDR3, as DNA: TGTGCCAGCAGCGGGGGGGGAGAGCAGTTCTTC.

The V call is TRBV9, the J call TRBJ2-3; unclear D gene. Germline CDR1 is SGDLS and CDR2 is YYNGEE. Trimming pared 3 bases from V and 2 bases from J, leaving 7 bases between. CDR3 length: 13 amino acids. CDR3 bases: TGTGCCAGCAGCGCCCTGTTCACAGATACGCAGTATTTT. It yields the protein CASSALFTDTQYF.

The chain links TRBV5-6 to TRBJ2-7; maybe TRBD2 (6 bases). V was trimmed by 4 bases and J by 7 bases, leaving 30 bases between them. CDR1 is SGHDT and CDR2 is YYEEEE in the germline V gene. CDR3 length: 18 amino acids. CDR3 loop: CASSVSMTRRVGFFEQYF. DNA of the CDR3: TGTGCCAGCAGCGTGTCGATGACTAGGCGGGTAGGATTCTTTGAGCAGTACTTC.

The chain has TRBV18 and TRBJ1-2; 11 bases align to TRBD1. V lost 0 bases, J lost 2 bases, and 8 bases stayed unmatched. This CDR3 is built from 18 residues. From germline, CDR1 is KGHSH and CDR2 LQKENI. The CDR3 DNA follows: TGTGCCAGCTCACCACCCGGACAGGGGGCTAACTCCAACTATGGCTACACCTTC. It is translated as CASSPPGQGANSNYGYTF.

The chain uses TRBV19 and TRBJ2-3; 12 nucleotides agree with TRBD2. CDR1 LNHDA and CDR2 SQIVND come from the germline V gene (reference sequence). The CDR3 runs 16 residues. V was pared by 7 bases and J by 5 bases, with 10 bases of the junction left unmatched. CDR3 nucleotides: TGTGCCAGTACCCCCCCCCGACTAGCGGGAGTAGATACGCAGTATTTT. Translated, it gives CASTPPRLAGVDTQYF.

The genes are TRBV9 and TRBJ2-2; D unclear. Trimming took 0 bases from V and 0 from J, leaving 6 bases between them. The CDR3 covers 15 residues. Germline CDR1 reads SGDLS; CDR2 reads YYNGEE. The CDR3 bases are TGTGCCAGCAGCGTAGGGGGATCGAACACCGGGGAGCTGTTTTTT. This translates into CASSVGGSNTGELFF.

V and J are TRBV10-2 and TRBJ2-7; D may be TRBD2 (6 bases). This CDR3 region has 17 residues. V was clipped by 3 bases and J by 3 bases, with 21 bases between them. Germline values: CDR1 WSHSY, CDR2 SAAADI. The chain's CDR3 is CASSDQGKLAGGYEQYF. The CDR3 DNA reads TGCGCCAGCAGTGATCAGGGAAAACTAGCTGGAGGCTACGAGCAGTACTTC.

This clone occurred once. V is TRBV5-1 and J is TRBJ1-1; D gene uncertain. Trimming left V 3 bases short and J 3 bases short, with 15 bases between. The germline CDR1 and CDR2 sequences are SGHRS and YFSETQ. The CDR3 spans 15 residues. The CDR3 sequence: CASSSDPALDTEAFF. The CDR3 DNA reads as TGCGCCAGCAGCTCGGACCCTGCCTTGGACACTGAAGCTTTCTTT.

The chain employs TRBV29-1 and TRBJ2-1, with D maybe TRBD2 (6 bases). This CDR3 is built from 14 residues. The V gene lost 7 bases and the J gene lost 0 bases, with 13 bases spanning the gap. The germline CDR1 and CDR2 sequences are SQVTM and ANQGSEA. CDR3: CSAGTDGSYNEQFF. In nucleotides, the CDR3 is TGCAGCGCTGGGACTGACGGCTCCTACAATGAGCAGTTCTTC.

V gene TRBV29-1 combines with J gene TRBJ2-1, with a weak D call TRBD2 (6 bases). Germline V gene sequence: CDR1 SQVTM, CDR2 ANQGSEA. The CDR3 is 13 amino acids. Trimming pared 6 bases from V and 4 bases from J, leaving 13 bases between. As DNA, the CDR3 is TGCAGCGTGTTCCGGGGGACTTACAATGAGCAGTTCTTC. Encoded protein: CSVFRGTYNEQFF.

The rearrangement links TRBV25-1 to TRBJ1-2, with D perhaps TRBD1 (6 bases). Per germline, CDR1 MGHDK and CDR2 SYGVNS. The CDR3 is 14 amino acids. Trimming left V 9 bases short and J 1 base short, with 15 bases between. CDR3 sequence: CASRGDYGNYGYTF. Here the CDR3 DNA reads TGTGCCAGTAGGGGGGACTACGGTAACTATGGCTACACCTTC.

This rearrangement joins TRBV28 to TRBJ1-4; 8 nucleotides match TRBD1. Germline lookup yields CDR1 MDHEN and CDR2 SYDVKM. V lost 6 bases, J lost 8 bases, and 8 bases stayed unmatched. The CDR3 is 14 residues long. The CDR3 DNA follows: TGTGCCAGCAGATATGGACAGGGCAGGGAAAAACTGTTTTTT. Translated: CASRYGQGREKLFF.

The chain links TRBV27 to TRBJ1-6; 10 nucleotides line up with TRBD1. J was trimmed by 8 bases and V by 8 bases; bases with no gene match: 6. The CDR3 covers 14 residues. The germline V gene has CDR1 MNHEY and CDR2 SMNVEV (reference sequence). CDR3 region: CASSPDRGYSPLHF. The CDR3, as DNA: TGTGCCAGCTCCCCGGACAGGGGGTATTCACCCCTCCACTTT.

This rearrangement joins TRBV28 to TRBJ1-5; TRBD1 might be the D (6 bases). V lost 8 bases, J lost 4 bases, and 18 bases lay in between. The germline gives CDR1 MDHEN, CDR2 SYDVKM. CDR3 size: 15 residues. CDR3: CASGTTGTKNQPQHF. CDR3 bases: TGTGCCAGCGGTACAACCGGGACAAAGAATCAGCCCCAGCATTTT.

The genes are TRBV4-2 and TRBJ2-7, with 11 bases aligning to TRBD1. The CDR3 totals 14 residues. Trimming cost V 3 bases and J 4 bases; bases outside gene matches: 2. Looked up from germline, CDR1 is LGHNA and CDR2 is YNFKEQ. The CDR3 DNA follows: TGTGCCAGCAGCCAGGACAGGGGGCTGTACGAGCAGTACTTC. This translates into CASSQDRGLYEQYF.

The CDR3 reads CAISEISYPRSREQFF. The CDR3 nucleotides read TGTGCCATCAGTGAGATCAGCTATCCCAGATCTAGGGAGCAGTTCTTC. The chain links TRBV10-3 to TRBJ2-1; D unclear. V gave up 2 bases and J gave up 10 bases, with 21 bases separating them. Germline lookup yields CDR1 ENHRY and CDR2 SYGVKD. The length of the CDR3 is 16 residues.

The chain carries TRBV27 and TRBJ2-1, with D tentatively TRBD2 (5 bases). V gave up 4 bases and J gave up 5 bases, with 15 bases separating them. The germline V gene encodes CDR1 MNHEY and CDR2 SMNVEV (reference sequence). CDR3 length: 15 amino acids. The CDR3 region is CASSSDLSSNNEQFF. CDR3 bases: TGTGCCAGCAGTTCCGACCTATCTAGCAACAATGAGCAGTTCTTC.

This rearrangement joins TRBV7-8 to TRBJ1-4, with a tentative D call TRBD1 (5 bases). The length of the CDR3 is 16 residues. The V end lost 2 bases, the J end lost 4 bases, and 14 bases lay between the germline ends. Per germline, CDR1 SGHVS and CDR2 FQNEAQ. The chain's CDR3 is CASSLMWLDSNEKLFF. Written as DNA, the CDR3 is TGTGCCAGCAGCTTAATGTGGCTTGACAGTAATGAAAAACTGTTTTTT.

The chain employs TRBV13 and TRBJ2-1, with 13 bases that match TRBD2. From germline, CDR1 is PRHDT and CDR2 FYEKMQ (reference sequence). This CDR3 is 20 amino acids long. The V segment lost 8 bases and the J segment 8 bases; nucleotides outside the gene matches: 24. The CDR3 nucleotides read TGTGCCAGCCTAACCGAACAGGGGAGACTAGCGGGAGGTAGTGGGGATGAGCAGTTCTTC. Residues: CASLTEQGRLAGGSGDEQFF.

The chain has TRBV10-3 and TRBJ2-1; the match to TRBD2 covers 10 bases. V lost 6 bases to trimming and J lost 5 bases; unmatched junction nucleotides: 4. Germline values: CDR1 ENHRY, CDR2 SYGVKD. This CDR3 contains 14 residues. The CDR3 DNA reads as TGTGCCATCAGGCTAGCGGGAGATAACAATGAGCAGTTCTTC. Translation gives CAIRLAGDNNEQFF.

The V and J genes are TRBV4-1 and TRBJ1-4; 12 bases are a match to TRBD1. The length of the CDR3 is 16 residues. V shed 3 bases and J 8 bases; nucleotides not matched to a gene: 7. The germline CDR1 and CDR2 sequences are MGHRA and YSYEKL. The chain's CDR3 is CASSQDTGTGGEKLFF. The CDR3 nucleotides read TGCGCCAGCAGCCAGGATACCGGGACAGGGGGCGAAAAACTGTTTTTT.

The V call is TRBV7-8, the J call TRBJ2-5, with no clear D. The CDR3 is 13 residues long. The germline gives CDR1 SGHVS, CDR2 FQNEAQ. The germline V and J ends were trimmed by 1 base and 5 bases, with 8 bases remaining between them. CDR3 residues: CASSLEQRETQYF. Here the CDR3 DNA reads TGTGCCAGCAGCTTAGAACAGAGGGAGACCCAGTACTTC.

CDR3 bases: TGTGCCAGCAGTCTCCGAAGCGGGAAGAGCGAGCAGTACTTC. This codes for CASSLRSGKSEQYF. The gene calls are TRBV6-5 and TRBJ2-7; 7 bases agree with TRBD2. Germline-derived CDR1 and CDR2 are MNHEY and SVGAGI. The V and J ends lost 5 bases and 6 bases, in that order; junction bases with no gene match: 10. CDR3 length: 14 amino acids.

This clone was observed once. The rearrangement joins TRBV29-1 to TRBJ1-1; TRBD1 is a possible D gene (5 bases). Germline V gives CDR1 SQVTM, CDR2 ANQGSEA. This CDR3 is built from 12 residues. Trimming removed 6 bases from V and 8 bases from J, with 16 bases in between. The CDR3 protein is CSVHAGSPEAFF. In DNA form, the CDR3 reads TGCAGCGTCCATGCAGGGTCACCCGAAGCTTTCTTT.

The gene calls are TRBV29-1 and TRBJ2-7, with a possible D match to TRBD2 (6 bases). The CDR3 is made up of 13 amino acids. From germline, CDR1 is SQVTM and CDR2 ANQGSEA. V dropped 7 bases and J dropped 0 bases, with 13 bases sitting between them. In nucleotides, the CDR3 is TGCAGCGCCAGGGACGGGAGCTCCTACGAGCAGTACTTC. As protein: CSARDGSSYEQYF.

This chain uses TRBV7-8 with TRBJ2-5, with a possible D match to TRBD2 (6 bases). Trimming stripped 5 bases from V and 5 bases from J, with 15 bases between. The CDR3 consists of 14 residues. Germline assignment: CDR1 SGHVS and CDR2 FQNEAQ. In nucleotides, the CDR3 is TGTGCCAGCAGCGCCCGGACTGGAGGGGAGACCCAGTACTTC. Its protein product is CASSARTGGETQYF.

V usage is TRBV19 and J usage is TRBJ2-1, with TRBD2 matching over 8 bases. Trimming removed 2 bases from V and 7 bases from J; junction bases left unmatched: 4. Per the germline V gene, CDR1 is LNHDA and CDR2 is SQIVND (reference sequence). The CDR3 length is 14 residues. CDR3 region: CASSITGGPNEQFF. CDR3 nucleotides: TGTGCCAGTAGTATAACGGGAGGGCCAAATGAGCAGTTCTTC. Full variable domain (rest looked up from reference TRBV19 and TRBJ2-1): DGGITQSPKYLFRKEGQNVTLSCEQNLNHDAMYWYRQDPGQGLRLIYYSQIVNDFQKGDIAEGYSVSREKKESFPLTVTSAQKNPTAFYLCASSITGGPNEQFFGPGTRLTVL.

The chain links TRBV7-9 to TRBJ2-1, with 9 bases lining up with TRBD1. CDR3 length: 13 residues. V was pared by 4 bases and J by 8 bases, with 3 bases of the junction left unmatched. CDR1 SEHNR and CDR2 FQNEAQ come from the germline V gene (reference sequence). CDR3 DNA: TGTGCCAGCAGCTGGACAGGGGACGATGAGCAGTTCTTC. Translation: CASSWTGDDEQFF.

The chain is built from TRBV28 and TRBJ2-1; tentative D call: TRBD1 (5 bases). The germline V and J ends were trimmed by 9 bases and 7 bases, with 22 bases remaining between them. CDR3 length: 15 amino acids. Germline V gene data show CDR1 as MDHEN and CDR2 as SYDVKM. The CDR3 DNA is TGTGCCAGTCTTGGAGCAGGGATCACCTTTAATGAGCAGTTCTTC. Its protein product is CASLGAGITFNEQFF.

This sequence joins TRBV27 and TRBJ1-1; D is possibly TRBD1 (5 bases). This CDR3 spans 15 amino acids. The germline V gene has CDR1 MNHEY and CDR2 SMNVEV (reference sequence). With 5 bases removed from V and 6 bases from J, the gap between germline ends came to 19 bases. The CDR3 spells CASSTRDSLPSEAFF. CDR3 sequence (DNA): TGTGCCAGCAGTACGAGGGACTCTTTACCCTCTGAAGCTTTCTTT.

The chain employs TRBV10-3 and TRBJ2-3; perhaps TRBD1 as D (5 bases). Germline V lookup: CDR1 ENHRY, CDR2 SYGVKD. V was trimmed by 0 bases and J by 7 bases, leaving 17 bases between them. The CDR3 is made up of 16 amino acids. In nucleotides, the CDR3 is TGTGCCATCAGTGAGTCTGGGATGGACACAGCAAATACGCAGTATTTT. Its translation is CAISESGMDTANTQYF.